This T cell receptor beta chain was recovered during a study of cytomegalovirus exposure and HLA in healthy donors. Study context: Around 200 million T cells yielded more than 90 million unique TCR beta sequences, as an earlier analysis found. Ancestry clustering placed 70% to 90% of roughly 400 genotyped donors in the Caucasian-associated cluster.

The CDR3 is made up of 13 amino acids. The V end was cut by 1 base, the J end by 4 bases, with 7 bases between. From germline, CDR1 is GTSNPN and CDR2 SVGIG (reference sequence). Study-level points and caveats: When analyzed later, the rates of TCR association showed variation by HLA locus, with DRB1 the most and HLA-C the fewest.

Primers included in the PCR were 60 Vbeta and 13 Jbeta primers. This table comes from immunoSEQ multiplex PCR, and its TCRdb copy is limited to in-frame clones, with some not included. The sample holds roughly 86,000 clones, more than 55% seen once. Turning to this clone: What it recognizes is unknown.

The sequenced sample consisted of PBMCs. The chain joins TRBV30 to TRBJ2-2; no firm D call. This TCR was recovered from a woman aged 45 to 65 in good health and CMV-seropositive. In nucleotides, the CDR3 is TGTGCCTGGAGTGCCAGTGCCACCGGGGAGCTGTTTTTT. Amino acids: CAWSASATGELFF.